A selection of T cell receptor beta chains follows, all from one sample in a study of cytomegalovirus exposure and HLA in healthy donors. The assay was immunoSEQ multiplex PCR, and TCRdb's table has in-frame clones only and misses some. The sample shows about 360,000 clones, more than 80% of them seen only once. The sample consisted of PBMCs. The receptors stem from a young woman in good health and CMV-seronegative. Both conserved end residues are part of each CDR3. A D gene is named only where the DNA matches it firmly.

j_call: TRBJ1-2; v_call: TRBV6-1; d_call: -; cdr3_aa: CASSAAPGGSYGYTF
j_call: TRBJ2-7; v_call: TRBV28; d_call: TRBD1; cdr3_aa: CASSLGTGGYEQYF
j_call: TRBJ2-3; v_call: TRBV28; d_call: -; cdr3_aa: CASSFGQRIADTQYF
j_call: TRBJ2-1; v_call: TRBV27; d_call: -; cdr3_aa: CASSFTDGNEQFF
j_call: TRBJ2-7; v_call: TRBV30; d_call: -; cdr3_aa: CAWSVTDSYEQYF
j_call: TRBJ1-1; v_call: TRBV5-8; d_call: -; cdr3_aa: CASSGEQGINTEAFF
j_call: TRBJ2-1; v_call: TRBV30; d_call: -; cdr3_aa: CAWSSYREGEQFF
j_call: TRBJ2-7; v_call: TRBV29-1; d_call: -; cdr3_aa: CSVDGQLGEQYF
j_call: TRBJ2-3; v_call: TRBV2; d_call: TRBD2; cdr3_aa: CASRALAGFDTQYF
j_call: TRBJ1-2; v_call: TRBV7-9; d_call: -; cdr3_aa: CASSLASGLYGYTF
j_call: TRBJ1-1; v_call: TRBV18; d_call: -; cdr3_aa: CASSPQSGRVEAFF
j_call: TRBJ2-1; v_call: TRBV29-1; d_call: TRBD2; cdr3_aa: CSTGTSGGAGQFF
j_call: TRBJ1-2; v_call: TRBV23-1; d_call: -; cdr3_aa: CASSQQAYEYGYTF
j_call: TRBJ2-5; v_call: TRBV14; d_call: -; cdr3_aa: CASSQQRGRVETQYF
j_call: TRBJ2-1; v_call: TRBV7-3; d_call: TRBD2; cdr3_aa: CASSPPGAGGSEEQFF
j_call: TRBJ2-5; v_call: TRBV9; d_call: TRBD2; cdr3_aa: CASSVGVAGSQETQYF
j_call: TRBJ2-7; v_call: TRBV2; d_call: TRBD2; cdr3_aa: CASGERGGTYEQYF
j_call: TRBJ2-1; v_call: TRBV5-1; d_call: TRBD1; cdr3_aa: CASTPRQGSNEQFF
j_call: TRBJ1-1; v_call: TRBV30; d_call: -; cdr3_aa: CAWSGSGGSVGKAFF
j_call: TRBJ1-4; v_call: TRBV5-1; d_call: TRBD1; cdr3_aa: CASSHGDRGNEKLFF
j_call: TRBJ2-3; v_call: TRBV19; d_call: TRBD2; cdr3_aa: CASSKAAGEGADTQYF
j_call: TRBJ1-5; v_call: TRBV28; d_call: -; cdr3_aa: CASHSGGQPQHF
j_call: TRBJ1-2; v_call: TRBV10-3; d_call: -; cdr3_aa: CAISDPTLRQGSGYTF
j_call: TRBJ2-6; v_call: TRBV25-1; d_call: -; cdr3_aa: CASSDPGPSGANVLTF
j_call: TRBJ1-2; v_call: TRBV13; d_call: -; cdr3_aa: CASSWGTGRDGYTF
j_call: TRBJ2-7; v_call: TRBV4-1; d_call: -; cdr3_aa: CASRQLSGSYEQYF
j_call: TRBJ1-1; v_call: TRBV2; d_call: -; cdr3_aa: CASSEVSSVNTEAFF
j_call: TRBJ1-5; v_call: TRBV19; d_call: -; cdr3_aa: CASTPRGGNQPQHF
j_call: TRBJ2-5; v_call: TRBV11-2; d_call: -; cdr3_aa: CASSHRGVQETQYF
j_call: TRBJ1-5; v_call: TRBV29-1; d_call: -; cdr3_aa: CSVILPGNQPQHF
j_call: TRBJ1-4; v_call: TRBV4-1; d_call: TRBD1; cdr3_aa: CASRSTGGQTNEKLFF
j_call: TRBJ1-1; v_call: TRBV5-8; d_call: -; cdr3_aa: CASKGGAYTEAFF
j_call: TRBJ2-6; v_call: TRBV5-4; d_call: TRBD1; cdr3_aa: CASSLSGQGYGANVLTF
j_call: TRBJ2-5; v_call: TRBV7-8; d_call: TRBD2; cdr3_aa: CASSPVVLAGGYQETQYF
j_call: TRBJ2-2; v_call: TRBV6-5; d_call: TRBD2; cdr3_aa: CASSSSGRAPGELFF
j_call: TRBJ2-7; v_call: TRBV10-3; d_call: TRBD1; cdr3_aa: CAISESARMGTGGPQNYEQYF
j_call: TRBJ2-7; v_call: TRBV2; d_call: -; cdr3_aa: CASRTETGHYEQYF
j_call: TRBJ1-1; v_call: TRBV30; d_call: -; cdr3_aa: CAWSVLGQNTEAFF
j_call: TRBJ2-5; v_call: TRBV5-6; d_call: TRBD2; cdr3_aa: CASSLTSGGPPHETQYF
j_call: TRBJ1-2; v_call: TRBV7-8; d_call: TRBD1; cdr3_aa: CASSLVQGANYGYTF
j_call: TRBJ2-1; v_call: TRBV30; d_call: TRBD2; cdr3_aa: CAWGLAGAGNEQFF
j_call: TRBJ2-7; v_call: TRBV7-2; d_call: -; cdr3_aa: CASSSERGREQYF
j_call: TRBJ2-7; v_call: TRBV21-1; d_call: -; cdr3_aa: CASWNLGGSYEQYF
j_call: TRBJ2-7; v_call: TRBV4-1; d_call: -; cdr3_aa: CASSPTPRDSYEQYF
j_call: TRBJ2-7; v_call: TRBV23-1; d_call: -; cdr3_aa: CASSQSGRETPYEQYF
j_call: TRBJ2-7; v_call: TRBV28; d_call: TRBD1; cdr3_aa: CASSFGTGSSYEQYF
j_call: TRBJ1-2; v_call: TRBV27; d_call: TRBD1; cdr3_aa: CASSDRAATYGYTF
j_call: TRBJ2-3; v_call: TRBV7-3; d_call: -; cdr3_aa: CASSLSPTDTQYF
j_call: TRBJ2-6; v_call: TRBV30; d_call: -; cdr3_aa: CAGSTGLTSGANVLTF
j_call: TRBJ2-3; v_call: TRBV9; d_call: -; cdr3_aa: CASSVAGISTDTQYF
j_call: TRBJ2-1; v_call: TRBV15; d_call: TRBD2; cdr3_aa: CATSRDPASGYDEQFF
j_call: TRBJ2-7; v_call: TRBV5-1; d_call: -; cdr3_aa: CASSLTGPLSSYEQYF
j_call: TRBJ2-1; v_call: TRBV5-1; d_call: TRBD2; cdr3_aa: CASSSTSSGGLYYNEQFF
j_call: TRBJ1-1; v_call: TRBV30; d_call: -; cdr3_aa: CAWSLGQGLAEAFF
j_call: TRBJ2-3; v_call: TRBV5-1; d_call: -; cdr3_aa: CASRRSGPYTDTQYF
j_call: TRBJ1-6; v_call: TRBV25-1; d_call: -; cdr3_aa: CASSQGYNSPLHF
j_call: TRBJ2-1; v_call: TRBV9; d_call: TRBD2; cdr3_aa: CASTPRTGLAGANEQFF
j_call: TRBJ2-7; v_call: TRBV19; d_call: -; cdr3_aa: CASSQQGSYEQYF
j_call: TRBJ2-7; v_call: TRBV30; d_call: TRBD1; cdr3_aa: CAGGQASYEQYF